The T cell receptor (beta chain) under discussion was sequenced for a study of T-cell memory formation after mild COVID-19. Whole-study context: Clusters were largely donor specific. Study outcomes and limitations: Largely, contracting CD4+ clones fell within CM and EM, and contracting CD8+ clones within EMRA. What remained unconfirmed was the SARS-CoV-2 specificity of second-wave clones peaking on day 37.

This CDR3 is built from 12 residues. Germline CDR1 SGDLS, CDR2 YYNGEE. Trimming pared 3 bases from V and 6 bases from J, leaving 9 bases between. In regard to this clonotype: No antigen is known for it.

A single record per CDR3 protein comes from TCRdb applying MiXCR to the 5' RACE reads. The table records hundreds of thousands of distinct CDR3 sequences, approximately 29% of them present only once. The gene calls are TRBV9 and TRBJ1-2, with D perhaps TRBD1 (6 bases). This sequence was found in an adult woman who had mild COVID-19 (a few samples of this study predate the infection). Cell type and time point are not known. The sample was PBMCs or a T cell subset sorted from them (not recorded which). The CDR3 coding sequence is TGTGCCAGCAGCGGCAGGGGAGATGGCTACACCTTC. Amino acids: CASSGRGDGYTF.